The clone carrying this TCR beta chain was seen a few times. This entry belongs to a study of blood T cell repertoires in COVID-19. Germline V gene data show CDR1 as MNHEY and CDR2 as SVGAGI. CDR3 size: 11 residues. Trimming removed 0 bases from V and 13 bases from J, with 9 bases in between. Assay used: immunoSEQ multiplex PCR; TCRdb lists only in-frame clones, some missing. The sample records 220,000 or so clones, roughly 80% being singletons. The clonotype was recovered from a woman aged 55-69 years who had recovered from COVID-19. What was sequenced was peripheral blood. The chain couples TRBV6-5 to TRBJ1-2, with no clear D. The DNA of the CDR3 is TGTGCCAGCAGTTACTCCGGGGAGCTCACCTTC. It is translated as CASSYSGELTF.